Below, 3 T cell receptor beta chains from the same sample are listed, as sequenced in a study of cytomegalovirus exposure and HLA in healthy donors. Repertoires were generated with immunoSEQ multiplex PCR, while TCRdb's copy carries only in-frame clones and drops some. The sample carries 130,000 or so clones, about 84% recorded once. Material: PBMCs. All receptors derive from a woman in her twenties or thirties in good health and CMV-seronegative.

This chain joins TRBV2 and TRBJ1-5, with D unresolved. Germline V CDR1 and CDR2: SNHLY, FYNNEI. The V and J ends lost 0 bases and 3 bases respectively, with 12 bases between them. This CDR3 spans 16 amino acids. The DNA of the CDR3 is TGTGCCAGCAGTGAAGCACCCGGGGAGAACAATCAGCCCCAGCATTTT. Translated: CASSEAPGENNQPQHF.

For the CDR3, the DNA is TGTGCCTGGAGTGTTATCGGAAACACCATATATTTT. It encodes CAWSVIGNTIYF. The rearrangement links TRBV30 to TRBJ1-3, with D unclear. Germline-derived CDR1 and CDR2 are GTSNPN and SVGIG (reference sequence). This CDR3 contains 12 residues. V was shortened by 0 bases and J by 4 bases, with 4 bases between the two germline ends.

This chain connects TRBV10-3 to TRBJ1-2, with 7 bases fitting TRBD1. The CDR3 extends over 14 amino acids. V was clipped by 2 bases and J by 7 bases; unmatched bases: 7. Germline V gene data show CDR1 as ENHRY and CDR2 as SYGVKD. CDR3 nucleotides: TGTGCCATCAGTGAGGGCGACAGGGTGAGTGGCTACACCTTC. This codes for CAISEGDRVSGYTF.